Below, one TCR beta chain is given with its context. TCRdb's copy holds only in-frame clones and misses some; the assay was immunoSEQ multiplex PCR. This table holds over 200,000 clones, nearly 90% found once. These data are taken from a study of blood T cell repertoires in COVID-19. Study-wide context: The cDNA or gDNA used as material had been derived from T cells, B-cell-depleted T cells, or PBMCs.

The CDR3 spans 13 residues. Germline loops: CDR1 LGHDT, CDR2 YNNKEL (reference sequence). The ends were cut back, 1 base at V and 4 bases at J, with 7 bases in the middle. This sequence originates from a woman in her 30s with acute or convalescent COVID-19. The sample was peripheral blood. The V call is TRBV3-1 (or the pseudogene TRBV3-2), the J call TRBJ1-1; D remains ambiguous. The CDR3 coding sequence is TGTGCCAGCAGCCAAGTAGGGAGCACTGAAGCTTTCTTT. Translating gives CASSQVGSTEAFF.